One and the same sample provided the 16 T cell receptor beta chains below, sequenced in a study of OX40 agonist ivuxolimab in advanced cancers. Clones were read by immunoSEQ multiplex PCR, and TCRdb kept only the in-frame ones, dropping some. Of some 39,000 clones listed, roughly 80% are singletons. The sample consisted of CD4+ or CD8+ T cells sorted from blood, taken in a trial of the OX40 agonist ivuxolimab. Source of these receptors: an adult with an advanced solid tumor such as melanoma, head and neck, liver or kidney cancer.

The rearrangement joins TRBV11-2 to TRBJ1-3; D remains unclear. The CDR3 extends over 13 amino acids. Germline CDR1 SGHAT, CDR2 FQNNGV. Trimming shortened V by 4 bases and J by 6 bases, and 10 bases separated the two germline ends. DNA for the CDR3: TGTGCCAGCAGCTCAAGTACGAAAAACACCATATATTTT. Translated: CASSSSTKNTIYF.

V is TRBV30 and J is TRBJ1-1, with 7 bases aligning to TRBD1. With V trimmed by 2 bases and J by 4 bases, 7 bases remained unmatched. CDR1 and CDR2 from the germline V gene are GTSNPN and SVGIG (reference sequence). CDR3 length: 14 residues. CDR3 bases: TGTGCCTGGAGTAGTAGAGGGGGCATCACTGAAGCTTTCTTT. It encodes CAWSSRGGITEAFF.

This clone has only a few counts. In nucleotides, the CDR3 is TGTGCCAGTAGTGACAGGACTAACTATGGCTACACCTTC. Amino acids: CASSDRTNYGYTF. The chain is built from TRBV19 and TRBJ1-2, with D possibly being TRBD1 (6 bases). V was shortened by 5 bases and J by 0 bases, with 7 bases between the two germline ends. This CDR3 has 13 amino acids. The germline V gene encodes CDR1 LNHDA and CDR2 SQIVND (reference sequence). The variable domain in full, with the rest retrieved from reference TRBV19 and TRBJ1-2, is DGGITQSPKYLFRKEGQNVTLSCEQNLNHDAMYWYRQDPGQGLRLIYYSQIVNDFQKGDIAEGYSVSREKKESFPLTVTSAQKNPTAFYLCASSDRTNYGYTFGSGTRLTVV.

A single count supports this clone. Here the CDR3 reads CASSSGGAGNTIYF. The CDR3 DNA reads as TGTGCCAGCAGCTCGGGGGGAGCTGGAAACACCATATATTTT. V is TRBV5-4 and J is TRBJ1-3; maybe TRBD1 (5 bases). The germline V and J ends were trimmed by 3 bases and 2 bases, with 9 bases remaining between them. Germline V gene data show CDR1 as SGHNT and CDR2 as YYREEE (reference sequence). The CDR3 contains 14 residues.

V gene TRBV6-4 combines with J gene TRBJ1-2; D uncertain. This CDR3 has 15 residues. Trimming removed 2 bases at V and 4 bases at J, with 14 bases between. Germline V gene data show CDR1 as MRHNA and CDR2 as SNTAGT. The CDR3 DNA sequence: TGTGCCAGCAGTGACCCTGACGGGGAGACCTATGGCTACACCTTC. Residues: CASSDPDGETYGYTF.

The V and J genes are TRBV5-1 and TRBJ2-7; D may be TRBD1 (5 bases). The CDR3 runs to 13 residues. Trimming took 3 bases from V and 7 from J, leaving 14 bases between them. Germline V lookup: CDR1 SGHRS, CDR2 YFSETQ. The CDR3 loop reads CASSWTPGPEQYF. The CDR3 region has the DNA TGCGCCAGCAGCTGGACACCGGGCCCGGAGCAGTACTTC.

The chain uses TRBV7-6 and TRBJ2-2; maybe TRBD1 (6 bases). Germline lookup yields CDR1 SGHVS and CDR2 FNYEAQ. Trimming took off 3 bases at V and 5 bases at J, with 13 bases between the two ends. There are 15 residues in the CDR3. DNA of the CDR3: TGTGCCAGCAGCTTGGGGGCCCAAGGGACCGGGGAGCTGTTTTTT. Its protein product is CASSLGAQGTGELFF.

The chain is built from TRBV4-1 and TRBJ2-5, with TRBD2 matching 16 bases. V lost 4 bases to trimming and J lost 5 bases; unmatched junction nucleotides: 13. The CDR3 extends over 19 amino acids. The V gene's germline CDR1 is MGHRA and CDR2 YSYEKL. The chain's CDR3 is CASSLLPGTSGGARETQYF. The CDR3 DNA is TGCGCCAGCAGCCTCCTTCCCGGGACTAGCGGGGGGGCGAGGGAGACCCAGTACTTC.

This clone was detected once. This chain uses TRBV5-1 with TRBJ2-2; D is undetermined. Germline CDR1 is SGHRS and CDR2 is YFSETQ. The CDR3 consists of 16 residues. The ends were cut back, 2 bases at V and 3 bases at J, with 14 bases in the middle. The CDR3 nucleotides are TGCGCCAGCAGCTTAGGAGACTTTTCCTACACCGGGGAGCTGTTTTTT. Translated, it gives CASSLGDFSYTGELFF. Full variable domain (rest looked up from reference TRBV5-1 and TRBJ2-2): KAGVTQTPRYLIKTRGQQVTLSCSPISGHRSVSWYQQTPGQGLQFLFEYFSETQRNKGNFPGRFSGRQFSNSRSEMNVSTLELGDSALYLCASSLGDFSYTGELFFGEGSRLTVL.

The chain carries TRBV9 and TRBJ2-5; 10 bases are shared with TRBD1. The J call is doubtful: the DNA matches TRBJ2-7 better. The CDR3 covers 15 residues. CDR1 SGDLS and CDR2 YYNGEE come from the germline V gene. Written as DNA, the CDR3 is TGTGCCAGCAGTAGACAGGGGGCGAACGCGTACGAGCAGTACTTC. Protein sequence: CASSRQGANAYEQYF.

The genes are TRBV19 and TRBJ2-7; 7 positions agree with TRBD1. This CDR3 comprises 15 residues. After removal of 1 base from V and 2 bases from J, the junction contained 5 bases not matched to a gene. Germline assignment: CDR1 LNHDA and CDR2 SQIVND (reference sequence). CDR3 in amino acids: CASSIVPQGAYEQYF. The CDR3 region has the DNA TGTGCCAGTAGTATAGTTCCCCAGGGGGCCTACGAGCAGTACTTC.

The rearrangement links TRBV7-2 to TRBJ2-5, with D unresolved. The CDR3 is 13 residues long. The V end lost 0 bases, the J end lost 4 bases, and 6 bases lay between the germline ends. Germline CDR1 is SGHTA and CDR2 is FQGNSA. The CDR3 is CASSLAFSETQYF. CDR3 DNA: TGTGCCAGCAGCTTAGCGTTTTCAGAGACCCAGTACTTC.

The CDR3 DNA reads TGTGCCAGCAGTCTTACAGGGTTTAATGGTTACGAGCAGTACTTC. Its protein product is CASSLTGFNGYEQYF. The V gene is TRBV27, the J gene TRBJ2-7; D perhaps matches TRBD1 (6 bases). With 5 bases removed from V and 4 bases from J, the gap between germline ends came to 18 bases. CDR1 MNHEY and CDR2 SMNVEV come from the germline V gene (reference sequence). CDR3 length equals 15 residues.

This clone was counted a single time. The genes are TRBV19 and TRBJ1-5; 9 bases align to TRBD1. The V segment lost 6 bases and the J segment 1 base; nucleotides outside the gene matches: 4. In germline, CDR1 is LNHDA, CDR2 SQIVND (reference sequence). This CDR3 region has 15 residues. The CDR3 reads CASRTGTGSNQPQHF. Written as DNA, the CDR3 is TGTGCCAGTAGAACCGGGACAGGGAGCAATCAGCCCCAGCATTTT.

This clone occurred once. This chain joins TRBV7-9 and TRBJ2-3; D is undetermined. This CDR3 has 17 residues. Germline CDR1 reads SEHNR; CDR2 reads FQNEAQ (reference sequence). The V end was cut by 1 base, the J end by 0 bases, with 14 bases between. CDR3 nucleotides: TGTGCCAGCAGCTTAGAGGGCCGCCTTAAAAGCACAGATACGCAGTATTTT. Translating it yields CASSLEGRLKSTDTQYF.

The rearrangement links TRBV6-1 to TRBJ1-1, with 9 bases fitting TRBD1. The length of the CDR3 is 17 residues. J was trimmed by 2 bases and V by 4 bases; bases with no gene match: 11. Germline CDR1 is MNHNS and CDR2 is SASEGT. CDR3 amino acids: CASSAPQGAPGNTEAFF. CDR3 bases: TGTGCCAGCAGTGCTCCACAGGGGGCGCCGGGAAACACTGAAGCTTTCTTT.